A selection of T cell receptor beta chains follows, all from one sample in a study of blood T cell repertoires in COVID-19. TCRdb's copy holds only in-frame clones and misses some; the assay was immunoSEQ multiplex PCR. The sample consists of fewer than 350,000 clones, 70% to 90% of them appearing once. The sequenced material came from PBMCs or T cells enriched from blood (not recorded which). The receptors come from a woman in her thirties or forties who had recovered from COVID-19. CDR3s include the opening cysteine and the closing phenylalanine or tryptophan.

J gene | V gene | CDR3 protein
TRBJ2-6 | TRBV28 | CASRGPGGGPGANVLTF
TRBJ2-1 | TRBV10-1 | CASSESVAGVEQFF
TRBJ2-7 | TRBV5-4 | CASSFPLGGAVEQYF
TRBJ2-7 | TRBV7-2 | CASSPSSGATAGEQYF
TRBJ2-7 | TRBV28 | CASSFGLAGGGIHEQYF
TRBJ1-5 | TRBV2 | CASRSGGSDWRTQPQHF
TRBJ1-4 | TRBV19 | CASSHPSGLGEKLFF
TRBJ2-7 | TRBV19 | CASSMTSGVSYEQYF
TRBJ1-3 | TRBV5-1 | CASSLEGARFSGNTIYF
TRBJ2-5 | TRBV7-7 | CASSSGQYQETQYF
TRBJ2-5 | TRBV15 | CATSRDRGYETQYF
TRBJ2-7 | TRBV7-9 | CASSLVSTGYWSYEQYF
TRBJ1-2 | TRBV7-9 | CASSLGEGALGGYTF
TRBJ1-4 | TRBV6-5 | CASSLGQGEEKLFF
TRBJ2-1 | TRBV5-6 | CASRKTGTSGGNEQFF
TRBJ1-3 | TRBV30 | CAWDLGQGGNTIYF
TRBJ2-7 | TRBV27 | CASSSVGQGPTYEQYF
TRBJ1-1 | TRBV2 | CASSELRGLNEAFF
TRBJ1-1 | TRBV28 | CASTLAREWYTEAFF
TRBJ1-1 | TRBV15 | CATSREGVLYQMTFF
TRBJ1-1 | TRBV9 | CASSVTGSGNTEAFF
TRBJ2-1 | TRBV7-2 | CASSLASGTGPYNEQFF
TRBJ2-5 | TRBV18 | CASSPSDTRGRRQETQYF
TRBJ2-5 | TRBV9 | CASSLGTGRQETQYF
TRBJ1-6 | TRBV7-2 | CASSQVGANSPLHF
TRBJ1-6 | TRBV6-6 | CASSNRQGGSPLHF
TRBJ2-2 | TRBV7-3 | CASSLSRGDTGELFF
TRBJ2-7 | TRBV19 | CASSPQGGYEQYF
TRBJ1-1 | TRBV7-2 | CASSTRGGTEAFF
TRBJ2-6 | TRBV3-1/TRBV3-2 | CASSQGLAGANVLTF
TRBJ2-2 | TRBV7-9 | CASSLPGELFF
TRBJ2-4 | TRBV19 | CASSQGRDNIQYF
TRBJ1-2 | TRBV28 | CASSFTGGLGYTF
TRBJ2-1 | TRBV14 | CASSQDPGTSSYNEQFF
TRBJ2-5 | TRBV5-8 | CASSLVGVQETQYF
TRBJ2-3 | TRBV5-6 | CASSPGVRDTQYF
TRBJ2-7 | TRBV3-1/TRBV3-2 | CASSHLNRGRGGIGEQYF
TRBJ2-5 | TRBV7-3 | CASSLNRVETQYF
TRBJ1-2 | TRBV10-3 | CAISEPGDSLNNGYTF
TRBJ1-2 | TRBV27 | CASSLQGGFGYTF
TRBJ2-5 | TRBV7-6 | CASSLGPTGIQETQYF
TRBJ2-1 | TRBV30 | CAWSLAGGDNEQFF
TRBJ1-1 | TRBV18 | CASSPLQGSEAFF